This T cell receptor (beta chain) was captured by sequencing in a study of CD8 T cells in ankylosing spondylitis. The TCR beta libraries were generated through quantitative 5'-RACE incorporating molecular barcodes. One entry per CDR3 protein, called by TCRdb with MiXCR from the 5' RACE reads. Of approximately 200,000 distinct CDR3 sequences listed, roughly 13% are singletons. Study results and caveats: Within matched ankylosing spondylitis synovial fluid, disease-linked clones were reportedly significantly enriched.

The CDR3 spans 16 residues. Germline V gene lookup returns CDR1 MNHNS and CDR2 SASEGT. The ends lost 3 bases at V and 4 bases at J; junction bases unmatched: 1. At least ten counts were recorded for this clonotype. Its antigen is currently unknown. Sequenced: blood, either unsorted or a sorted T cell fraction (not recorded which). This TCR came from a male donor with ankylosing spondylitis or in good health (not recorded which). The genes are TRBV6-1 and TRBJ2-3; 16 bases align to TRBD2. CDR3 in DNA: TGTGCCAGCAGTGAGGGGACTAGCGGGGGGGCAGATACGCAGTATTTT. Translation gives CASSEGTSGGADTQYF.